What follows describes a single T cell receptor (beta chain). No antigen is known for it. V lost 0 bases, J lost 0 bases, and 14 bases lay in between. The CDR3 sequence is 17 residues long. Germline V CDR1 and CDR2: MGHRA, YSYEKL. The data belong to a study of cytomegalovirus exposure and HLA in healthy donors. General study points: Productive rates of about 90% or about 30% were seen for most TCR beta V segments in an earlier analysis. By a later analysis, the bulk of CMV-associated TCR beta chains appeared HLA-restricted.

Primers included in the PCR were 60 Vbeta and 13 Jbeta primers. The data were produced by immunoSEQ multiplex PCR, yet TCRdb's version contains in-frame clones alone and is incomplete. The sample totals 25,000 to 35,000 clones; its top ten clones hold roughly 3.3%. The chain employs TRBV4-1 and TRBJ2-5, with D possibly being TRBD1 (5 bases). Sequenced sample: PBMCs. The sequence was obtained from a man aged 40-49 years in good health and CMV-seronegative. DNA of the CDR3: TGCGCCAGCAGCCAAGATCTTGGCAGGGTGTACCAAGAGACCCAGTACTTC. It yields the protein CASSQDLGRVYQETQYF.